One sample yielded the 2 T cell receptor beta chains listed below, sequenced in a study of cytomegalovirus exposure and HLA in healthy donors. The study ran its PCR with 60 Vbeta and 13 Jbeta primers. Measured with immunoSEQ multiplex PCR; TCRdb has only the in-frame clones, and not every one. The data show around 140,000 clones, roughly 79% seen once. The sample taken for sequencing was PBMCs. The receptors shown here come from a woman aged 60 to 75 in good health and CMV-seropositive.

The rearrangement links TRBV2 to TRBJ2-7; 11 nucleotides align to TRBD2. CDR3 length: 14 amino acids. Trimming cost V 8 bases and J 2 bases; bases outside gene matches: 5. The germline V gene has CDR1 SNHLY and CDR2 FYNNEI. The CDR3 nucleotides are TGTGCCAGCGGCCCACTAGCGGGGGCCTACGAGCAGTACTTC. Translated, it gives CASGPLAGAYEQYF.

This chain links TRBV25-1 with TRBJ2-4; D may be TRBD1 (5 bases). CDR1 and CDR2 from the germline V gene are MGHDK and SYGVNS. Trimming took off 4 bases at V and 6 bases at J, with 7 bases between the two ends. This CDR3 spans 12 amino acids. The DNA of the CDR3 is TGTGCCAGCAGTGGGGGCTTAAACATTCAGTACTTC. Its protein is CASSGGLNIQYF.